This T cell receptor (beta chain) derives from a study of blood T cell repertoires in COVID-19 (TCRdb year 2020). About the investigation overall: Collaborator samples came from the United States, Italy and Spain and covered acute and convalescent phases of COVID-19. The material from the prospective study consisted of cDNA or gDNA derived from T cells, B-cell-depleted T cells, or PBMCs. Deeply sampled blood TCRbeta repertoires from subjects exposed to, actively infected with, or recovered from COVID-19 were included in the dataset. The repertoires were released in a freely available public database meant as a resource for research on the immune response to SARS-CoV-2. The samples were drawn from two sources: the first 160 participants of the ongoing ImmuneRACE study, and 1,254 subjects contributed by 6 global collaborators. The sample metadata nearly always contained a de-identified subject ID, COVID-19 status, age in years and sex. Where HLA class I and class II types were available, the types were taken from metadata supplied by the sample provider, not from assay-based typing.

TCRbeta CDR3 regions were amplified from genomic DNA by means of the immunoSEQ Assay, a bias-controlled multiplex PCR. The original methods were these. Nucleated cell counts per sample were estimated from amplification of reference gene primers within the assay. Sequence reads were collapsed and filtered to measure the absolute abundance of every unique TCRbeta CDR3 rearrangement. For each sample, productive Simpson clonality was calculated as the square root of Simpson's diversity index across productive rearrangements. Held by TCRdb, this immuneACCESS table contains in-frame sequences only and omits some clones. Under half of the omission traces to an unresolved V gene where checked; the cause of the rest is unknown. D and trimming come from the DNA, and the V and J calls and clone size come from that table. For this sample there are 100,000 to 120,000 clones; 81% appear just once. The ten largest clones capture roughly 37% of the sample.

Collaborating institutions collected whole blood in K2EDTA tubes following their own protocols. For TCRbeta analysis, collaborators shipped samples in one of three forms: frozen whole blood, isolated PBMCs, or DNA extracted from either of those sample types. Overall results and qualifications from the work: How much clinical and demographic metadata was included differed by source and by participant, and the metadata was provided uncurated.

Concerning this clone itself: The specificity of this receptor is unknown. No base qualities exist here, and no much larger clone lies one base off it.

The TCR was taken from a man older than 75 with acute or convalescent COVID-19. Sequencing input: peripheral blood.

The DNA sequence reads TGTGCCACCCGACAGGGGTCCTGGAACACTGAAGCTTTCTTT. The resulting protein is CATRQGSWNTEAFF. The chain joins TRBV19 to TRBJ1-1; 8 of the junction bases match TRBD1. Counted from cysteine to phenylalanine, this CDR3 has 14 amino acids. Only the CDR3 part of the read is kept: 42 bases, read in frame from the first base. In the germline V gene (reference sequence), CDR1 corresponds to LNHDA and CDR2 to SQIVND. Ends trimmed: V by 10 bases, J by 1 base; bases unmatched to a gene: 8.